Here is one TCR beta chain with its context. As yet, its antigen is unknown. The data derive from a study of identical twins. General study points: The degree of excess twin sharing was weaker in beta out-of-frame sequences. Carriage of fewer insertions was seen in abundant cord blood beta clonotypes, whereas memory repertoires showed none. Modelling approaches yielded underestimates of out-of-frame TCR alpha sharing between monozygotic twins.

It was template switching that added a universal primer site, and there were unique molecular identifiers on the cDNA. Each CDR3 protein is one row after TCRdb ran MiXCR on the 5' RACE reads. There are around 570,000 distinct CDR3 sequences in the sample; approximately 10% occur only once, and 2.5% to 3% lies in the top ten. Germline values: CDR1 SGHDT, CDR2 YYEEEE. V lost 0 bases to trimming and J lost 7 bases; unmatched junction nucleotides: 8. The CDR3 has 16 amino acids. The same data also went into a second study, on yellow fever vaccine responses in identical twins.

This clonotype originated in a woman under 30 in good health. Sequenced sample: PBMCs. The chain uses TRBV5-6 and TRBJ2-1, with TRBD2 matching 9 bases. CDR3 sequence (DNA): TGTGCCAGCAGCTTGGTTTGGCGGGGGGGCTCTAATGAGCAGTTCTTC. Translated, it gives CASSLVWRGGSNEQFF.